This TCR beta chain derives from a study of T cell repertoires in cytomegalovirus infection. At the level of the study: It was the public TCR beta signatures that indicated both CMV infection and matching HLA type.

TCRdb re-derived calls from the reads in MiXCR, one entry per CDR3 protein. The data contain 750,000 to 900,000 distinct CDR3 sequences, 25% to 35% of them singletons. Concerning this clonotype itself: The antigen is unknown.

General study points: HLA-C-restricted, CMV-specific TCR beta clonotypes were dominant ex vivo.

Trimming stripped 5 bases from V and 1 base from J, with 8 bases between. CDR3 length: 13 amino acids. The V gene's germline CDR1 is MGHRA and CDR2 YSYEKL. This clonotype was sampled from a human donor in good health (CMV status not recorded). Some clones in this sample may be carry-over from other donors' samples. This material consisted of cultured CD8+ T cells from PBMCs, taken from culture after CMV antigen stimulation. The J gene is TRBJ1-2, the V gene TRBV4-1; D is unresolved. The CDR3 spells CASSERNNYGYTF. CDR3 sequence (DNA): TGCGCCAGCAGCGAAAGGAATAACTATGGCTACACCTTC.